This T cell receptor (beta chain) was recorded in a study of control samples from healthy donors and cancer patients. This table comes from immunoSEQ multiplex PCR, and its TCRdb copy is limited to in-frame clones, with some not included. The sample has 150,000 or so clones, over 85% seen once. The V gene's germline CDR1 is PRHDT and CDR2 FYEKMQ (reference sequence). The CDR3 spans 16 residues. V lost 0 bases and J 2 bases, leaving 12 bases between the germline ends. The sequenced sample consisted of blood. This chain links TRBV13 with TRBJ2-3; TRBD1 or TRBD2 may be the D gene (5 bases each). This sequence originates from a man younger than 30 in good health. CDR3 nucleotides: TGTGCCAGCAGCTTAGGTGTGGGACCAAACACAGATACGCAGTATTTT. Translation: CASSLGVGPNTDTQYF.